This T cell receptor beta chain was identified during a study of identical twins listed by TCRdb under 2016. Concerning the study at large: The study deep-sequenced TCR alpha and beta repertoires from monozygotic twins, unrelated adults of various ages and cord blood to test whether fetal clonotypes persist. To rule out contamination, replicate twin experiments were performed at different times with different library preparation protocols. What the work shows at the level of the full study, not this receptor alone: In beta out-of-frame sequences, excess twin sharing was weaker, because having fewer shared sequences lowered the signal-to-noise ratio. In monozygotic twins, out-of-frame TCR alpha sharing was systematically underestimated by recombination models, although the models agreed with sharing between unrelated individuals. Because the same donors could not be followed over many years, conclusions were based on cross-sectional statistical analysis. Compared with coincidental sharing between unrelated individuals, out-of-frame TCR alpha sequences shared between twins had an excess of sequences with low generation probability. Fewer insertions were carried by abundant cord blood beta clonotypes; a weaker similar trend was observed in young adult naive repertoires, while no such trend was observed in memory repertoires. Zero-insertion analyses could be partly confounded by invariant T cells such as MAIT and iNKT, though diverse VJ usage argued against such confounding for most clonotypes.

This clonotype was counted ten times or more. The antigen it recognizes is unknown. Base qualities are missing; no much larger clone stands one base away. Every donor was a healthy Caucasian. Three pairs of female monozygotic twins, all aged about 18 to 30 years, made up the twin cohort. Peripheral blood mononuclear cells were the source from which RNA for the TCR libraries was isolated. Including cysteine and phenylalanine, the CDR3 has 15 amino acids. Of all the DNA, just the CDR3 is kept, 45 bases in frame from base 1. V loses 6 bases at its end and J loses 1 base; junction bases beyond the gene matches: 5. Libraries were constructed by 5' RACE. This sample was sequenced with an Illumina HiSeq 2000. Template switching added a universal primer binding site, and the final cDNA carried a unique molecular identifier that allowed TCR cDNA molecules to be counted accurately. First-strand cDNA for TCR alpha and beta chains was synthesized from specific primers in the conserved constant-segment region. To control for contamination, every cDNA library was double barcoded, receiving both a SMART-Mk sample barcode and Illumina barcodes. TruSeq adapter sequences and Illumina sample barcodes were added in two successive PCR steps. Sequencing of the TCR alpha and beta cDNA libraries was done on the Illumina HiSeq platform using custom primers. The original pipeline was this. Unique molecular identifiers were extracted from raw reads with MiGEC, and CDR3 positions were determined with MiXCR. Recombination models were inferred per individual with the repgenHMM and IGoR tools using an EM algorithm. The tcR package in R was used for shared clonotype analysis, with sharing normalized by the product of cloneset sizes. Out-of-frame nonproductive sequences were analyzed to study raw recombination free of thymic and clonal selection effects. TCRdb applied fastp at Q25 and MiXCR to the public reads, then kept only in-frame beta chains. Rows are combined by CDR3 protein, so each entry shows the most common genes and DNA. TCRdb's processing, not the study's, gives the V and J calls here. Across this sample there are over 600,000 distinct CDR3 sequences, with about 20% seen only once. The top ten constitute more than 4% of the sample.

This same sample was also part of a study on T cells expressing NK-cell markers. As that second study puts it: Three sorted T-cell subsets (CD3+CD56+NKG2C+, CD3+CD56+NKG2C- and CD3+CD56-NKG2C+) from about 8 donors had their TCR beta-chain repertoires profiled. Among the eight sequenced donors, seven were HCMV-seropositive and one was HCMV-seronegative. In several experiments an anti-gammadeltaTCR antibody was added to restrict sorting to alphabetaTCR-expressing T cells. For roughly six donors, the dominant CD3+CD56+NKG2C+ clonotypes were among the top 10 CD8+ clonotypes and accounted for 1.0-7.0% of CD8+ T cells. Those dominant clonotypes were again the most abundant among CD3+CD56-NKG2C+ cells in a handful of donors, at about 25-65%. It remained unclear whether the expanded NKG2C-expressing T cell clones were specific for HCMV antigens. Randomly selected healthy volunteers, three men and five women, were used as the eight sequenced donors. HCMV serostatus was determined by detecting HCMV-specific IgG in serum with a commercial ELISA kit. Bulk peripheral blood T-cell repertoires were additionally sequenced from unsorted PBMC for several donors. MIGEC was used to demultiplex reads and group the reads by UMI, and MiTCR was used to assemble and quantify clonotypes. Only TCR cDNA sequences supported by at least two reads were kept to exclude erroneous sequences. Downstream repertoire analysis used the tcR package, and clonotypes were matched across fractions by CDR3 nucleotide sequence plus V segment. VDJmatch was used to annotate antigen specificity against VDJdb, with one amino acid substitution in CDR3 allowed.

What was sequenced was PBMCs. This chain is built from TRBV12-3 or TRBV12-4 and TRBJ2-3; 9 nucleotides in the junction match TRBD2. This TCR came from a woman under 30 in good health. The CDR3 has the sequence CASSLTSGGTDTQYF. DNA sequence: TGTGCCAGCAGCTTGACTAGCGGAGGCACAGATACGCAGTATTTT.